One and the same sample provided the 19 T cell receptor beta chains below, sequenced in a study of cytomegalovirus exposure and HLA in healthy donors. This PCR relied on a set of 60 Vbeta primers and 13 Jbeta primers. Profiling relied on immunoSEQ multiplex PCR, and the TCRdb table lists in-frame clones only, not all of them. This sample has about 130,000 clones, with over 60% found just once. Input material: PBMCs. The receptor set was obtained from a female donor in good health and CMV-seronegative.

For the CDR3, the DNA is TGCAGCGTTGAACACGGGAGCTCCTACAATGAGCAGTTCTTC. It translates to CSVEHGSSYNEQFF. The rearrangement joins TRBV29-1 to TRBJ2-1, with D tentatively TRBD2 (6 bases). The V gene lost 2 bases and the J gene lost 0 bases, with 8 bases spanning the gap. The CDR3 is 14 amino acids. Germline CDR1 SQVTM, CDR2 ANQGSEA.

A remark on this clone: Compared with germline, one end of the junction differs, possibly owing to a read error. This chain links TRBV11-2 with TRBJ1-1, with TRBD1 matching over 9 bases. Germline V gene sequence: CDR1 SGHAT, CDR2 FQNNGV. This CDR3 contains 13 residues. This chain's CDR3 is CASSIDRGTEAFF. CDR3 coding DNA: TGTGCCAGCAGCATAGACAGGGGGACTGAAGCTTTCTTT.

The chain uses TRBV19 and TRBJ1-5; a possible D gene is TRBD1 (6 bases). In germline, CDR1 is LNHDA, CDR2 SQIVND (reference sequence). This CDR3 contains 18 residues. Trimming removed 3 bases from V and 0 bases from J, with 18 bases in between. The CDR3 coding sequence is TGTGCCAGTAGTATCGGCAGGGGTTATGGGTATAGCAATCAGCCCCAGCATTTT. Translating it yields CASSIGRGYGYSNQPQHF. The full variable domain, rest sourced from reference TRBV19 and TRBJ1-5, is DGGITQSPKYLFRKEGQNVTLSCEQNLNHDAMYWYRQDPGQGLRLIYYSQIVNDFQKGDIAEGYSVSREKKESFPLTVTSAQKNPTAFYLCASSIGRGYGYSNQPQHFGDGTRLSIL.

This chain joins TRBV4-1 and TRBJ2-7; 8 nucleotides line up with TRBD1. The ends lost 1 base at V and 2 bases at J; junction bases unmatched: 4. This CDR3 region has 15 residues. Germline assignment: CDR1 MGHRA and CDR2 YSYEKL. In DNA, the CDR3 is TGCGCCAGCAGCCAAGGGACAGGGCCCACCTACGAGCAGTACTTC. This translates into CASSQGTGPTYEQYF.

The chain uses TRBV11-2 and TRBJ2-1, with D tentatively TRBD1 (6 bases). V was pared by 2 bases and J by 1 base, with 9 bases between. The CDR3 has 15 residues. Germline CDR1 SGHAT, CDR2 FQNNGV. The CDR3 DNA follows: TGTGCCAGCAGCTTAAGGCAGGGGTCCTACAATGAGCAGTTCTTC. It specifies CASSLRQGSYNEQFF.

The chain employs TRBV7-9 and TRBJ1-6, with 7 bases fitting TRBD1. Trimming took 5 bases from V and 6 from J; bases not matched to a gene: 1. This CDR3 has 13 residues. Per the germline V gene, CDR1 is SEHNR and CDR2 is FQNEAQ (reference sequence). DNA of the CDR3: TGTGCCAGCAGCCCAGGGGGTAATTCACCCCTCCACTTT. Residues: CASSPGGNSPLHF.

In its sample, this clone was seen once. The J gene is TRBJ1-3, the V gene TRBV30, with TRBD1 matching 8 bases. This CDR3 region has 14 residues. V lost 0 bases to trimming and J lost 4 bases; unmatched junction nucleotides: 2. The germline V gene has CDR1 GTSNPN and CDR2 SVGIG (reference sequence). CDR3 protein: CAWSVWTGGNTIYF. Written as DNA, the CDR3 is TGTGCCTGGAGTGTATGGACAGGGGGAAACACCATATATTTT. The complete variable domain, with remaining parts taken from reference TRBV30 and TRBJ1-3, reads SQTIHQWPATLVQPVGSPLSLECTVEGTSNPNLYWYRQAAGRGLQLLFYSVGIGQISSEVPQNLSASRPQDRQFILSSKKLLLSDSGFYLCAWSVWTGGNTIYFGEGSWLTVV.

This sequence joins TRBV19 and TRBJ2-2; TRBD1 aligns across 10 bases. The CDR3 spans 16 residues. The ends lost 10 bases at V and 6 bases at J; junction bases unmatched: 14. Germline assignment: CDR1 LNHDA and CDR2 SQIVND (reference sequence). This CDR3 is CAIKKKPGQGSGELFF. The CDR3 coding sequence is TGTGCCATTAAAAAGAAGCCGGGACAGGGGTCCGGGGAGCTGTTTTTT.

The chain uses TRBV27 and TRBJ2-3, with 7 bases matching TRBD2. The CDR3 is made up of 15 amino acids. Trimming cost V 3 bases and J 4 bases; bases outside gene matches: 7. Per germline, CDR1 MNHEY and CDR2 SMNVEV (reference sequence). This CDR3 is CASSFGLGFADTQYF. The DNA of the CDR3 is TGTGCCAGCAGTTTCGGACTAGGATTCGCAGATACGCAGTATTTT.

J is TRBJ2-1 and V is TRBV5-1, with 10 bases matching TRBD2. Per the germline V gene, CDR1 is SGHRS and CDR2 is YFSETQ. Trimming took 0 bases from V and 6 from J; bases not matched to a gene: 9. The CDR3 spans 17 residues. The CDR3 DNA sequence: TGCGCCAGCAGCTTGGATCCTAGCGGGAGTGCCGGCAATGAGCAGTTCTTC. It encodes CASSLDPSGSAGNEQFF.

This clone appeared a few times. This chain uses TRBV5-4 with TRBJ2-1; 8 nucleotides line up with TRBD1. Trimming removed 0 bases from V and 10 bases from J; junction bases left unmatched: 0. Germline V gives CDR1 SGHNT, CDR2 YYREEE (reference sequence). This CDR3 region has 12 residues. For the CDR3, the DNA is TGTGCCAGCAGCTTGGGACAGGGGGAGCAGTTCTTC. Protein sequence: CASSLGQGEQFF.

The chain has TRBV11-2 and TRBJ2-5, with 7 bases lining up with TRBD2. The CDR3 covers 13 residues. Germline V CDR1 and CDR2: SGHAT, FQNNGV. V lost 5 bases, J lost 5 bases, and 5 bases stayed unmatched. CDR3 DNA: TGTGCCAGCAGCGCGGGAGATCAGGAGACCCAGTACTTC. Translating it yields CASSAGDQETQYF.

This sequence joins TRBV30 and TRBJ1-1; D possibly corresponds to TRBD1 (5 bases). The V and J ends lost 8 bases and 1 base respectively, with 11 bases between them. There are 12 residues in the CDR3. Germline CDR1 is GTSNPN and CDR2 is SVGIG (reference sequence). The CDR3 spells CAGHRQNTEAFF. CDR3 coding DNA: TGTGCCGGACACAGGCAGAACACTGAAGCTTTCTTT.

V and J are TRBV15 and TRBJ1-5; 7 bases line up with TRBD1. This CDR3 is 18 amino acids long. Germline CDR1 and CDR2: LNHNV and YYDKDF (reference sequence). V was clipped by 2 bases and J by 7 bases; unmatched bases: 17. Written as DNA, the CDR3 is TGTGCCACCAGCAGACGTACCAGGACAGGACCCTCGGGGCAGCCCCAGCATTTT. Residues: CATSRRTRTGPSGQPQHF.

DNA of the CDR3: TGTGCCAGCAGTGAATATGGCAGGGGGCACACAGATACGCAGTATTTT. As protein: CASSEYGRGHTDTQYF. The V and J genes are TRBV25-1 and TRBJ2-3, with 8 bases that match TRBD1. Trimming at V came to 0 bases and at J to 2 bases, leaving 4 bases not matched to a gene. CDR3 length equals 16 residues. Germline V gene sequence: CDR1 MGHDK, CDR2 SYGVNS.

V and J are TRBV9 and TRBJ1-3, with 8 positions matching TRBD1. The CDR3 sequence is 16 residues long. Germline values: CDR1 SGDLS, CDR2 YYNGEE. V shed 2 bases, J shed 4 bases, and the junction held 8 bases outside the gene matches. This CDR3 is CASSVGTGLTGNTIYF. CDR3 sequence (DNA): TGTGCCAGCAGCGTGGGGACAGGCCTAACGGGAAACACCATATATTTT.

The chain links TRBV6-5 to TRBJ1-5; D is unclear. Per the germline V gene, CDR1 is MNHEY and CDR2 is SVGAGI. Trimming took off 2 bases at V and 2 bases at J, with 7 bases between the two ends. The CDR3 extends over 14 amino acids. The CDR3 region is CASSYVRGNQPQHF. In DNA form, the CDR3 reads TGTGCCAGCAGTTACGTCCGAGGCAATCAGCCCCAGCATTTT.

The chain's CDR3 is CASSPQDRGPGYTF. The CDR3 coding sequence is TGTGCCAGCTCACCCCAAGACAGGGGGCCTGGCTACACCTTC. The chain combines TRBV18 with TRBJ1-2, with 10 bases aligning to TRBD1. The CDR3 covers 14 residues. Unmatched junction bases numbered 5, after V lost 3 bases and J lost 7 bases. Germline V gene sequence: CDR1 KGHSH, CDR2 LQKENI.

The CDR3, as DNA: TGTGCCATCAGTGAAATCGGACAGGAGTACCAAGAGACCCAGTACTTC. It encodes CAISEIGQEYQETQYF. V is TRBV10-3 and J is TRBJ2-5; 7 bases are shared with TRBD1. Germline CDR1 reads ENHRY; CDR2 reads SYGVKD. V gave up 3 bases and J gave up 0 bases; unmatched junction bases: 7. The CDR3 is 16 amino acids.